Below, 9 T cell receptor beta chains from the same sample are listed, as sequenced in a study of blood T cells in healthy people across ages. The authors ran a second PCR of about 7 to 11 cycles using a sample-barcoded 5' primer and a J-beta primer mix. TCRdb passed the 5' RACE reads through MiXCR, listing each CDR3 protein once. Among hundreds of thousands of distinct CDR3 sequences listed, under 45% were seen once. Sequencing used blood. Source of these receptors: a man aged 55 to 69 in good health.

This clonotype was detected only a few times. CDR3 DNA sequence: TGTGCCAGCAGCGGAGAGACAGGGGGTAGAGAAAGCTACAATGAGCAGTTCTTC. As protein: CASSGETGGRESYNEQFF. The V gene is TRBV7-9, the J gene TRBJ2-1, with TRBD1 identical over 9 bases. The CDR3 is 18 amino acids. The ends lost 5 bases at V and 3 bases at J; junction bases unmatched: 14. CDR1 is SEHNR and CDR2 is FQNEAQ in the germline V gene (reference sequence).

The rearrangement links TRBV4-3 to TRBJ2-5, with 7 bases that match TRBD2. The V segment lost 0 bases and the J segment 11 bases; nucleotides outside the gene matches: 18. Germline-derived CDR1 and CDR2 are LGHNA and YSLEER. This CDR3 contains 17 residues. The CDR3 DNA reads TGCGCCAGCAGCCAAGATCTAACGGGGGGTATGTACAATGAGCAGTACTTC. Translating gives CASSQDLTGGMYNEQYF.

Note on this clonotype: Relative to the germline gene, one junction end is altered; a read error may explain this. The CDR3 region is CASSLALNSPPHF. In DNA, the CDR3 is TGTGCCAGCAGCCTAGCCCTCAATTCACCCCCCCACTTT. The chain employs TRBV7-2 and TRBJ1-6; D gene uncertain. The CDR3 loop spans 13 amino acids. In germline, CDR1 is SGHTA, CDR2 FQGNSA.

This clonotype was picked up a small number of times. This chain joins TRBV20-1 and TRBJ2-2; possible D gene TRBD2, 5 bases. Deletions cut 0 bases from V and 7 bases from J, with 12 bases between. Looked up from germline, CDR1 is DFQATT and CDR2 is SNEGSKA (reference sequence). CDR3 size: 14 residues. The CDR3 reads CSARDPRGFGELFF. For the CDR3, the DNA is TGCAGTGCTAGAGACCCTCGGGGTTTCGGGGAGCTGTTTTTT.

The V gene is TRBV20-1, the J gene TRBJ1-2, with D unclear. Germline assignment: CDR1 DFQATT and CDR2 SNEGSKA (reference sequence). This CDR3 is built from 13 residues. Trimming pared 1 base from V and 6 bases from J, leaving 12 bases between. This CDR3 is CSARVSPGDGYTF. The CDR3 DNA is TGCAGTGCTAGAGTAAGCCCTGGGGATGGCTACACCTTC.

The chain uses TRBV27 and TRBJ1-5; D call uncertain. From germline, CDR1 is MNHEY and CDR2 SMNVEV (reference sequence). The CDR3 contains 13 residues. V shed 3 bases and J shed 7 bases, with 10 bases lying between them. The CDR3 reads CASSFWQNQPQHF. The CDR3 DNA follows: TGTGCCAGCAGTTTTTGGCAGAACCAGCCCCAGCATTTT.

For the CDR3, the DNA is TGCAGCGGCAACGGGCCTCACCAAGAGACCCAGTACTTC. The encoded protein is CSGNGPHQETQYF. The V gene is TRBV29-1, the J gene TRBJ2-5; no clear D gene. Trimming cost V 7 bases and J 0 bases, with 12 bases left between them. This CDR3 is 13 amino acids long. Germline-derived CDR1 and CDR2 are SQVTM and ANQGSEA. The full variable domain, with the rest looked up from reference TRBV29-1 and TRBJ2-5, is SAVISQKPSRDICQRGTSLTIQCQVDSQVTMMFWYRQQPGQSLTLIATANQGSEATYESGFVIDKFPISRPNLTFSTLTVSNMSPEDSSIYLCSGNGPHQETQYFGPGTRLLVL.

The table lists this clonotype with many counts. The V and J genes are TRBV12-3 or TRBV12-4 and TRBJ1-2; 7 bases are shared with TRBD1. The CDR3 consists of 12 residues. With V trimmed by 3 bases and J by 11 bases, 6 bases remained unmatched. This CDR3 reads CASSFAPDRYTF. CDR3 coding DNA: TGTGCCAGCAGTTTTGCCCCGGACAGGTACACCTTC.

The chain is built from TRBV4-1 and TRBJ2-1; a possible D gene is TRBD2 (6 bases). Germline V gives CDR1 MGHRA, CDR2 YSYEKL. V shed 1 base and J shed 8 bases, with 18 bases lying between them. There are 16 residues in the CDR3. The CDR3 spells CASSQVGGIGEDEQFF. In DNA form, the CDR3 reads TGCGCCAGCAGCCAAGTTGGGGGGATTGGGGAGGATGAGCAGTTCTTC.